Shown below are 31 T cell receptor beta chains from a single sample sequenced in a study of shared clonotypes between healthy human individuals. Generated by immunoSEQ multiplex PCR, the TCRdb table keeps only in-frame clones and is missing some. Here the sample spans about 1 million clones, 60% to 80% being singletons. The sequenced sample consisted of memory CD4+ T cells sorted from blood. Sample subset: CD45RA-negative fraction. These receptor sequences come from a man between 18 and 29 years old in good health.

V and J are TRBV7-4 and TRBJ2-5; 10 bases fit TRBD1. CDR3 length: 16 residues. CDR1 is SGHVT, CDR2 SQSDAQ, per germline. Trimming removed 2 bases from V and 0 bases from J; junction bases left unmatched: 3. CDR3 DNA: TGTGCCAGCAGCTTACAGGGACAGGGGTACCAAGAGACCCAGTACTTC. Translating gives CASSLQGQGYQETQYF.

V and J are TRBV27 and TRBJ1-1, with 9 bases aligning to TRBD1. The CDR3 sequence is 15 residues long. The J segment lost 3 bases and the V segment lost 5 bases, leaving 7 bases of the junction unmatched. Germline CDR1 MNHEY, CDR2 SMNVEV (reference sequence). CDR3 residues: CASSPGQGWDTEAFF. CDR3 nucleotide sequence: TGTGCCAGCAGTCCCGGACAGGGGTGGGACACTGAAGCTTTCTTT.

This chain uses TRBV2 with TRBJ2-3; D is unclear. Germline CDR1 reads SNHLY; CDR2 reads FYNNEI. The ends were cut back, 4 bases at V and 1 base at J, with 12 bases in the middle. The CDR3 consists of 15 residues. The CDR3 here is CASSGSKRGTDTQYF. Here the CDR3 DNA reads TGTGCCAGCAGTGGAAGCAAGAGAGGCACAGATACGCAGTATTTT. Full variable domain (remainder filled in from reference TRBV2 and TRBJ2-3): EPEVTQTPSHQVTQMGQEVILRCVPISNHLYFYWYRQILGQKVEFLVSFYNNEISEKSEIFDDQFSVERPDGSNFTLKIRSTKLEDSAMYFCASSGSKRGTDTQYFGPGTRLTVL.

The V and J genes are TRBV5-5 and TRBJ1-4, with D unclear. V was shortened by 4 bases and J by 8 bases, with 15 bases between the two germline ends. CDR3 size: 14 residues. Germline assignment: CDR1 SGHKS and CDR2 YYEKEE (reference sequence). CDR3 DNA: TGTGCCAGCAGCCGGACCTTAACGACGGAAAAACTGTTTTTT. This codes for CASSRTLTTEKLFF.

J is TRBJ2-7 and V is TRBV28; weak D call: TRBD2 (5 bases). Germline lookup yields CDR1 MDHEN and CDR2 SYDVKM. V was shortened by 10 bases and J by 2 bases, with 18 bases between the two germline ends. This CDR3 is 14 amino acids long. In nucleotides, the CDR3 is TGTGCCACCGAGGGAGCAGTAGTTACCTACGAGCAGTACTTC. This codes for CATEGAVVTYEQYF.

Here the CDR3 reads CASSRSLYGYTF. CDR3 DNA sequence: TGTGCCAGCAGTCGTTCTCTATATGGCTACACCTTC. The chain carries TRBV5-6 and TRBJ1-2; D is unclear. This CDR3 has 12 residues. Germline assignment: CDR1 SGHDT and CDR2 YYEEEE. Trimming cost V 5 bases and J 5 bases, with 10 bases left between them. Based on the CDR3 plus reference TRBV5-6 and TRBJ1-2, the full variable domain is DAGVTQSPTHLIKTRGQQVTLRCSPKSGHDTVSWYQQALGQGPQFIFQYYEEEERQRGNFPDRFSGHQFPNYSSELNVNALLLGDSALYLCASSRSLYGYTFGSGTRLTVV.

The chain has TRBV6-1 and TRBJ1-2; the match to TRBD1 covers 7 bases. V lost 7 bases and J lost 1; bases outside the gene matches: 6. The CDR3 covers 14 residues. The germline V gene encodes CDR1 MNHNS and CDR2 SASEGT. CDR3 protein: CASIVGQVNYGYTF. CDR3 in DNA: TGTGCCAGCATAGTTGGACAGGTTAACTATGGCTACACCTTC.

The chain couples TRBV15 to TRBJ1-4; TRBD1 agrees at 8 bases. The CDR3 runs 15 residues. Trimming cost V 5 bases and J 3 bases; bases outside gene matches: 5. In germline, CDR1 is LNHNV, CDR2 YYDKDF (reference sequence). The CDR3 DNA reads TGTGCCACCAGCCCCAGGGGGCAGCCTAATGAAAAACTGTTTTTT. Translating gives CATSPRGQPNEKLFF.

The chain's CDR3 is CASSWGSFRGDEQYF. As DNA, the CDR3 is TGTGCCAGCAGCTGGGGATCTTTCCGGGGGGACGAGCAGTACTTC. This rearrangement joins TRBV5-6 to TRBJ2-7, with 7 bases aligning to TRBD2. This CDR3 contains 15 residues. V dropped 3 bases and J dropped 5; count of bases not matched to a gene: 11. From germline, CDR1 is SGHDT and CDR2 YYEEEE.

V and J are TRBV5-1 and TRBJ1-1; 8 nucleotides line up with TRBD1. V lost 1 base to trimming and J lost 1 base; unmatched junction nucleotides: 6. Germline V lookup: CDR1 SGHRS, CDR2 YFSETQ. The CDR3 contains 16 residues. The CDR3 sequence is CASSLRQGRGNTEAFF. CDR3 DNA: TGCGCCAGCAGCTTGAGACAGGGGAGGGGGAACACTGAAGCTTTCTTT.

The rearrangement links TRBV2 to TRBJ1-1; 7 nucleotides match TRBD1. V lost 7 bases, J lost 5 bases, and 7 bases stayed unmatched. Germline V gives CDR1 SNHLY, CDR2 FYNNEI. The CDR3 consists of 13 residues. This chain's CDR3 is CASMGEGATEAFF. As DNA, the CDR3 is TGTGCCAGCATGGGGGAGGGGGCGACTGAAGCTTTCTTT.

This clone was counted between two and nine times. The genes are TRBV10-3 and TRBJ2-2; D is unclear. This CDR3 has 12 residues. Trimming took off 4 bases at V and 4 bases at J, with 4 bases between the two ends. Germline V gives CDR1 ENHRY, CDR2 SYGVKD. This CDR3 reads CAISAGTGELFF. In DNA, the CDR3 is TGTGCCATCAGTGCCGGCACCGGGGAGCTGTTTTTT.

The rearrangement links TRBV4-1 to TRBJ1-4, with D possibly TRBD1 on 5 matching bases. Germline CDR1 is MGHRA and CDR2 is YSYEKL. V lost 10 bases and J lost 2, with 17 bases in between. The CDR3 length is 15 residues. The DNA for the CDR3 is TGCGCCACCAAGGGACTCTTGAACACTAATGAAAAACTGTTTTTT. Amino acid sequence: CATKGLLNTNEKLFF.

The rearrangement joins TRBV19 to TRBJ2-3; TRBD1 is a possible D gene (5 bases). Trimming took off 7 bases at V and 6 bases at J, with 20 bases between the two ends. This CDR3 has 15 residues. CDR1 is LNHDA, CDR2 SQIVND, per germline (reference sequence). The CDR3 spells CASTPATRGMDTQYF. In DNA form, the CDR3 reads TGTGCCAGTACCCCCGCGACAAGGGGCATGGATACGCAGTATTTT. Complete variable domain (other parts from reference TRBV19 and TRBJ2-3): DGGITQSPKYLFRKEGQNVTLSCEQNLNHDAMYWYRQDPGQGLRLIYYSQIVNDFQKGDIAEGYSVSREKKESFPLTVTSAQKNPTAFYLCASTPATRGMDTQYFGPGTRLTVL.

The CDR3 reads CASSHAGSFVSYEQYF. The CDR3 bases are TGTGCCAGTAGTCATGCGGGGTCTTTTGTTTCCTACGAGCAGTACTTC. V and J are TRBV19 and TRBJ2-7, with TRBD2 as a possible D gene (6 bases). The CDR3 covers 16 residues. Germline V CDR1 and CDR2: LNHDA, SQIVND (reference sequence). Trimming stripped 5 bases from V and 1 base from J, with 18 bases between.

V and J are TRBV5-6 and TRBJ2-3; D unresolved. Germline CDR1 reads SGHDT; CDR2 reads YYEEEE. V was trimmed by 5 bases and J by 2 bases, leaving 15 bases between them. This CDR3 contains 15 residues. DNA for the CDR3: TGTGCCAGCAGTGAAAGGTCTGGGTTCACAGATACGCAGTATTTT. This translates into CASSERSGFTDTQYF.

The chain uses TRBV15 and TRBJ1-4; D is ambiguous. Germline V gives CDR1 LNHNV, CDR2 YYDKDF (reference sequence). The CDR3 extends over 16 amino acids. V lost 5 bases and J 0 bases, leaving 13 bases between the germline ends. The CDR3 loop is CATSPTPGTTNEKLFF. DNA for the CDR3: TGTGCCACCAGCCCGACCCCAGGCACAACTAATGAAAAACTGTTTTTT.

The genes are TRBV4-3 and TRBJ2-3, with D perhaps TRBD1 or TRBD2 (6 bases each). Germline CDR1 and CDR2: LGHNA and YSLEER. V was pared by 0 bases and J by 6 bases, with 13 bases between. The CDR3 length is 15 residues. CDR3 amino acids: CASSQEGRGRDTQYF. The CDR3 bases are TGCGCCAGCAGCCAAGAGGGAAGGGGGAGGGATACGCAGTATTTT.

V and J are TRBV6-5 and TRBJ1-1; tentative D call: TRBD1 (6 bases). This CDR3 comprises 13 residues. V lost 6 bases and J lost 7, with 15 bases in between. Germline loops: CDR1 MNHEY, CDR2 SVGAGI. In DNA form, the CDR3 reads TGTGCCAGCAGAGCCGCAGGGGAAAGTGAAGCTTTCTTT. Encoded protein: CASRAAGESEAFF.

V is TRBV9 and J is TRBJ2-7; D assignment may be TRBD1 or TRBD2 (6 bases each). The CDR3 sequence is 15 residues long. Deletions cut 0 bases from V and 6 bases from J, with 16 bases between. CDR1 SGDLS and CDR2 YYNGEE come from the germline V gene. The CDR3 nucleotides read TGTGCCAGCAGCGTAGGGGGGGACAATGCTGCCGAGCAGTACTTC. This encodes CASSVGGDNAAEQYF.

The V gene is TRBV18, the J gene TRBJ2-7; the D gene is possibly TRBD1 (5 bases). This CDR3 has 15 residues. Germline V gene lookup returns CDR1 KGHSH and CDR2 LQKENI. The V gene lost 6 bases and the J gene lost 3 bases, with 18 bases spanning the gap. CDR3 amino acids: CASSEQGARLYEQYF. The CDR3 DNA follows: TGTGCCAGCTCTGAGCAGGGTGCGCGCCTCTACGAGCAGTACTTC.

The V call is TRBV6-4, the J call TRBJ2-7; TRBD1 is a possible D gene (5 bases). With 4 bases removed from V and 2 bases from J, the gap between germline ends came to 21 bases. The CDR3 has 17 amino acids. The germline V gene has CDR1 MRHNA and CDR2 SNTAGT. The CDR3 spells CASSAQLQGTRTYEQYF. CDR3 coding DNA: TGTGCCAGCAGTGCCCAGCTCCAGGGTACAAGGACCTACGAGCAGTACTTC.

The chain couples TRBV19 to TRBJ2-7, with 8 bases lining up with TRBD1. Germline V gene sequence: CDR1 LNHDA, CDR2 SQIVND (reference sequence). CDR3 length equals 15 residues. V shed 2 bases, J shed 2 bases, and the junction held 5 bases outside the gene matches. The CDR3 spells CASSIPGQGTYEQYF. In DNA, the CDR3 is TGTGCCAGTAGTATACCCGGACAGGGAACCTACGAGCAGTACTTC.

CDR3 coding DNA: TGTGCCAGCAGTGAAAGAGGGGGGGGGCCAGAGACCCAGTACTTC. It yields the protein CASSERGGGPETQYF. The chain has TRBV2 and TRBJ2-5; possible D gene TRBD2, 7 bases. The CDR3 runs 15 residues. The germline CDR1 and CDR2 sequences are SNHLY and FYNNEI. Trimming left V 2 bases short and J 4 bases short, with 14 bases between.

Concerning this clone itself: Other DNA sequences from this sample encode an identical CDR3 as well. The CDR3 loop is CASSLTTGTEAFF. The CDR3 nucleotides are TGTGCCAGCAGCTTAACCACAGGCACTGAAGCTTTCTTT. The chain links TRBV11-2 to TRBJ1-1, with D possibly matching TRBD1 (5 bases). V lost 2 bases, J lost 4 bases, and 8 bases lay in between. The length of the CDR3 is 13 residues. Germline assignment: CDR1 SGHAT and CDR2 FQNNGV.

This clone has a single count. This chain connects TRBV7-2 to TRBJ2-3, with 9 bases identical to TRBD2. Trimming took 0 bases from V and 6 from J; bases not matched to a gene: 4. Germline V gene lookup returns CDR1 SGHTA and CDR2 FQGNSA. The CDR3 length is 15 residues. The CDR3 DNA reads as TGTGCCAGCAGCTTAGCGGCGGGGGGGACGGATACGCAGTATTTT. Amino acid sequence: CASSLAAGGTDTQYF.

Written as DNA, the CDR3 is TGCGCCAGCAGCCGCAGCGAAGGGGGTGGCTATGGCTACACCTTC. It yields the protein CASSRSEGGGYGYTF. The rearrangement uses TRBV4-3 and TRBJ1-2; weak D call: TRBD1 (6 bases). CDR1 is LGHNA and CDR2 is YSLEER in the germline V gene. The V end was cut by 4 bases, the J end by 4 bases, with 16 bases between. This CDR3 contains 15 residues.

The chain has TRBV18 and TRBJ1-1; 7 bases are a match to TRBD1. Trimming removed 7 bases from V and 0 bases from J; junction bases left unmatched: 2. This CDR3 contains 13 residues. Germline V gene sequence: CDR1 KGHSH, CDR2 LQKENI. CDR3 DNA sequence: TGTGCCAGCTGTGGACAGGTGAACACTGAAGCTTTCTTT. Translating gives CASCGQVNTEAFF.

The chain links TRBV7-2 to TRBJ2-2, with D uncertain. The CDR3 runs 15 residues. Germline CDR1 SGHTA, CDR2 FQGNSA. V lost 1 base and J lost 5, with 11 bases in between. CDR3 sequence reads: CASSLVGFGTGELFF. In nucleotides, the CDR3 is TGTGCCAGCAGCTTAGTAGGGTTTGGGACCGGGGAGCTGTTTTTT.

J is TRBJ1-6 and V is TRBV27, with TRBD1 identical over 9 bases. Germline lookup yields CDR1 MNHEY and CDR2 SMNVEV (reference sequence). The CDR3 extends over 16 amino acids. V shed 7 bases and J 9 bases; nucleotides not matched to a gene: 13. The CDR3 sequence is CASTYLPGQGGSPLHF. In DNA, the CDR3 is TGTGCCAGCACCTATTTACCGGGACAGGGAGGTTCACCCCTCCACTTT.

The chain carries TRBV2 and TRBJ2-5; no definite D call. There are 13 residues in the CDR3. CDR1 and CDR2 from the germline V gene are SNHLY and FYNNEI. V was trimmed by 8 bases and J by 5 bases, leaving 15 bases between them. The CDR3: CASFKDLWETQYF. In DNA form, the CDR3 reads TGTGCCAGCTTTAAAGACCTCTGGGAGACCCAGTACTTC.